This T cell receptor (beta chain) derives from a study of vaccination and CD4 T cells after COVID-19. Overall study context: Spike peptides, overlapping and drawn from SARS-CoV-2, HCoV-NL63, HCoV-OC43 and HCoV-229E, were used to stimulate cells.

Oncomine TCR Beta short-read sequencing was applied to DNA from cultured CD4+ T cells. One entry per CDR3 protein, called by TCRdb with MiXCR from the PCR reads. The repertoire holds over 3,500 distinct CDR3 sequences, 21% seen once, with around 59% in the top ten. This clonotype was detected only a few times. Its antigen is undetermined. Sample treatment: approximately 11-day PBMC culture with coronavirus spike peptide pools or control peptides (ViraFEST assay). V was pared by 1 base and J by 3 bases, with 1 base of the junction left unmatched. Germline CDR1 reads MNHEY; CDR2 reads SVGAGI. This CDR3 contains 16 residues.

This receptor was identified in a human donor who had recovered from COVID-19. Sequencing used CD4+ T cells from blood, cultured in vitro, obtained after SARS-CoV-2 vaccination. The V call is TRBV6-5, the J call TRBJ2-1, with 12 bases lining up with TRBD2. The CDR3: CASSYLTSGGYNEQFF. Here the CDR3 DNA reads TGTGCCAGCAGTTACTTGACTAGCGGGGGCTACAATGAGCAGTTCTTC.